This paragraph covers one TCR beta chain sequence. The source of the sample is a study of control samples from healthy donors and cancer patients. V shed 7 bases and J shed 10 bases, with 14 bases lying between them. This CDR3 has 12 amino acids. Germline V gives CDR1 MNHEY, CDR2 SMNVEV (reference sequence). The table came from immunoSEQ multiplex PCR; TCRdb's copy has only in-frame clones and leaves some out. Among some 120,000 clones, 85% to 95% were seen once, and the ten largest hold around 8.1%. Sequenced: blood. The chain uses TRBV27 and TRBJ2-1; no firm D call. The sequence was obtained from a man between 18 and 35 years old in good health. The CDR3 here is CASTSANKEQFF. CDR3 bases: TGTGCCAGCACCTCCGCTAATAAGGAGCAGTTCTTC.